Listed here is a single TCR beta chain. No antigen is known for it. This entry belongs to a study of radiotherapy plus CTLA-4 blockade in lung cancer. Sequencing used immunoSEQ multiplex PCR; TCRdb keeps in-frame clones, though not all of them. Here the sample spans 95,000 to 150,000 clones, more than 80% being singletons. Those with chemo-refractory metastatic non-small-cell lung cancer were treated with focal radiation combined with CTLA-4 blockade using ipilimumab. Study results and caveats: There was expansion of tumor-derived TCR clones in blood after radiotherapy plus ipilimumab.

V lost 0 bases to trimming and J lost 8 bases, with 11 bases between them. The V gene's germline CDR1 is GTSNPN and CDR2 SVGIG (reference sequence). The CDR3 covers 13 residues. The sequence was collected from a human donor with non-small cell lung cancer that progressed on radiotherapy plus ipilimumab. This sequence joins TRBV30 and TRBJ2-1; D uncertain. Specimen: peripheral blood, collected from a patient treated with radiotherapy plus ipilimumab. The CDR3 sequence: CAWSVLLRDEQFF. The DNA for the CDR3 is TGTGCCTGGAGTGTACTGTTAAGGGATGAGCAGTTCTTC. Full variable domain (remainder filled in from reference TRBV30 and TRBJ2-1): SQTIHQWPATLVQPVGSPLSLECTVEGTSNPNLYWYRQAAGRGLQLLFYSVGIGQISSEVPQNLSASRPQDRQFILSSKKLLLSDSGFYLCAWSVLLRDEQFFGPGTRLTVL.